The clone carrying this TCR beta chain was recorded a few times. The sample comes from a study of T-cell reconstitution after alpha-beta-depleted transplantation in children. CDR3 size: 13 residues. With 6 bases removed from V and 10 bases from J, the gap between germline ends came to 16 bases. Germline V gene sequence: CDR1 SGHDT, CDR2 YYEEEE. The authors prepared the TCRbeta library with unique molecular identifiers. TCRdb processed the PCR reads anew with MiXCR; each CDR3 protein has one entry. The table shows around 400,000 distinct CDR3 sequences, with roughly 21% occurring only once. The TCR comes from a human donor who donated a stem cell graft to a child with acute myeloid leukemia. Here the sequenced sample was PBMCs from the stem cell graft donor, taken from the stem cell graft. The chain recombines TRBV5-6 with TRBJ1-4, with unresolved D. Here the CDR3 reads CASKRWAAGKLFF. In DNA form, the CDR3 reads TGTGCCAGCAAGCGGTGGGCAGCGGGAAAACTGTTTTTT.